Listed below are T cell receptor beta chains from one sample, sequenced in a study of CD8+CD57+ T cells in acquired aplastic anemia. TCRdb independently ran MiXCR on the reads; one entry per CDR3 protein. In the table there are 200,000 to 300,000 distinct CDR3 sequences, approximately 82% of which are singletons. Input material: sorted CD4+, CD8+, or CD8+CD57+ T cells (not recorded which) from PBMCs. The origin of the receptors is a human donor with aplastic anemia. Each CDR3 is given without its conserved first and last residue.

TRBV9	TRBJ2-7	ASSARSASYDSS
TRBV7-9	TRBJ2-1	ASSPTGLEQYLF
TRBV7-3	TRBJ1-1	ASSLARRLTEAF
TRBV9	TRBJ2-5	ASSVDDYPLVNKY
TRBV7-2	TRBJ2-7	ASSFQAGAQQY
TRBV2	TRBJ2-3	ASGSVGSDTQY
TRBV11-3	TRBJ1-2	ASSLGRDCVVYGYT
TRBV9	TRBJ1-1	ASSVDSDTKTYAF
TRBV6-5	TRBJ2-1	ASSQGGLNEQF
TRBV7-9	TRBJ2-1	ASSLQRGRGRDKQF
TRBV7-2	TRBJ2-3	ASSSLGVSQKTQQY
TRBV7-6	TRBJ2-5	ASSLATGTKETQY
TRBV5-1	TRBJ2-3	ASSKGTGDADTQY
TRBV7-2	TRBJ2-1	ASSVIGKRGSGRF